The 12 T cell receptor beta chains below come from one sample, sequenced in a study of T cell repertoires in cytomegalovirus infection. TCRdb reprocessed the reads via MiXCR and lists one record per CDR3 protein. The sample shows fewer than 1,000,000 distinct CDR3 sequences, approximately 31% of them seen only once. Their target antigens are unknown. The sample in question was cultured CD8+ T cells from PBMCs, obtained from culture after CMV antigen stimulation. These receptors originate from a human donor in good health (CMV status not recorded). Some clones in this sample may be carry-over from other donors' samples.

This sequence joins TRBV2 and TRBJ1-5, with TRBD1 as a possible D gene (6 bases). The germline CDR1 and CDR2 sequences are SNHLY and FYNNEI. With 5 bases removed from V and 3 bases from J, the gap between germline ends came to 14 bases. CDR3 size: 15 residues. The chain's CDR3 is CASSRRDRINQPQHF. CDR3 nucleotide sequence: TGTGCCAGCAGTCGCCGAGACAGGATCAATCAGCCCCAGCATTTT.

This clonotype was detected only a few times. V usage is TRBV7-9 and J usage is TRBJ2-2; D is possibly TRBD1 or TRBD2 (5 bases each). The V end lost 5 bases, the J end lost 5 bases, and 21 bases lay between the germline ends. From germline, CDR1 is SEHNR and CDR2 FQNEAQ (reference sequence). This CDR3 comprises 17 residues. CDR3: CASSPRLSGPGTGELFF. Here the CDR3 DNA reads TGTGCCAGCAGCCCTAGGCTCTCGGGACCAGGGACCGGGGAGCTGTTTTTT. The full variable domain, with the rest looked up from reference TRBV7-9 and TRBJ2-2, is DTGVSQNPRHKITKRGQNVTFRCDPISEHNRLYWYRQTLGQGPEFLTYFQNEAQLEKSRLLSDRFSAERPKGSFSTLEIQRTEQGDSAMYLCASSPRLSGPGTGELFFGEGSRLTVL.

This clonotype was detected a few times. The CDR3 region has the DNA TGCGCCAGCAGCCAGACCGGGCCCGAAAACTTTAACTCTGGAAACACCATATATTTT. It specifies CASSQTGPENFNSGNTIYF. The V call is TRBV4-3, the J call TRBJ1-3; D not certain. Trimming took off 3 bases at V and 0 bases at J, with 21 bases between the two ends. The CDR3 contains 19 residues. CDR1 and CDR2 (germline): LGHNA, YSLEER.

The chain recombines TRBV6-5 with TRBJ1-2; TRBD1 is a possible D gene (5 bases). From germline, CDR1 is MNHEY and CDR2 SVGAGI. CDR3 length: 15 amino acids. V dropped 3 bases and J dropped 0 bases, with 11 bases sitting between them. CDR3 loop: CASSYRRGANYGYTF. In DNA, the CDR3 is TGTGCCAGCAGTTATCGGAGGGGAGCTAACTATGGCTACACCTTC.

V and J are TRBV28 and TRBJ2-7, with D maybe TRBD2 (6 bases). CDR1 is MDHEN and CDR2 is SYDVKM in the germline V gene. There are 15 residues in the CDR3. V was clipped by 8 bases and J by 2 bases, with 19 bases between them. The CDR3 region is CASGFKPGLTYEQYV. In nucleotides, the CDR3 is TGTGCCAGCGGATTCAAACCGGGACTTACCTACGAGCAGTACGTC.

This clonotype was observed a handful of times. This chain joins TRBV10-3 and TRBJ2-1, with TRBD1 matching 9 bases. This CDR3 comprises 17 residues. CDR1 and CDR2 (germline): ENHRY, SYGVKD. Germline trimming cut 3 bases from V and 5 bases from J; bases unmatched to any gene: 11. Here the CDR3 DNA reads TGTGCCATCAGTGAAGGGGGGCCGGGACAGGGACACAATGAGCAGTTCTTC. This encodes CAISEGGPGQGHNEQFF.

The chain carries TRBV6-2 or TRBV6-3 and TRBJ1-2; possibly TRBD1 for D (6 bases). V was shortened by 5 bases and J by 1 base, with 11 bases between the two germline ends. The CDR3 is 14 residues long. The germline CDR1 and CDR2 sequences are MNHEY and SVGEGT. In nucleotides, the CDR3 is TGTGCCAGCAGTACCCAACAGGGTAACTATGGCTACACCTTC. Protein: CASSTQQGNYGYTF.

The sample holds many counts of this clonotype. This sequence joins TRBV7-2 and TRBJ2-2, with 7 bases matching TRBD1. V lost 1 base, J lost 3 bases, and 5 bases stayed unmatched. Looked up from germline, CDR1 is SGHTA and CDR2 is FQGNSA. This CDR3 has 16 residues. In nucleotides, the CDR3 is TGTGCCAGCAGCTTAGATGAGACAGGGCACACCGGGGAGCTGTTTTTT. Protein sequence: CASSLDETGHTGELFF.

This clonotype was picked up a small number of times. The CDR3 nucleotides read TGTGCCAGTAGCCTCCAAGCCGTGAACACTGAAGCTTTCTTT. It is translated as CASSLQAVNTEAFF. This chain uses TRBV19 with TRBJ1-1; D is unresolved. V lost 6 bases and J 0 bases, leaving 11 bases between the germline ends. This CDR3 region has 14 residues. CDR1 and CDR2 from the germline V gene are LNHDA and SQIVND (reference sequence).

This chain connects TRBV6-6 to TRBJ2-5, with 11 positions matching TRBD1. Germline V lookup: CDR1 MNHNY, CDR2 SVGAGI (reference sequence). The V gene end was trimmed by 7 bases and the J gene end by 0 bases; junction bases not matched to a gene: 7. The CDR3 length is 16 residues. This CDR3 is CASIRGDRGYQETQYF. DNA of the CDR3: TGTGCCAGCATCAGGGGGGACAGGGGGTACCAAGAGACCCAGTACTTC.

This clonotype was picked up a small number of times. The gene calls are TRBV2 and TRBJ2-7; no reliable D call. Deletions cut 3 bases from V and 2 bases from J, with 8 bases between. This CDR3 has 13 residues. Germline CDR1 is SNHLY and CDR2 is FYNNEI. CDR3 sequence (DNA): TGTGCCAGCAGTGACAGACCGACCTACGAGCAGTACTTC. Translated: CASSDRPTYEQYF. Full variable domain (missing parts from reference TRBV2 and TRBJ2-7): EPEVTQTPSHQVTQMGQEVILRCVPISNHLYFYWYRQILGQKVEFLVSFYNNEISEKSEIFDDQFSVERPDGSNFTLKIRSTKLEDSAMYFCASSDRPTYEQYFGPGTRLTVT.

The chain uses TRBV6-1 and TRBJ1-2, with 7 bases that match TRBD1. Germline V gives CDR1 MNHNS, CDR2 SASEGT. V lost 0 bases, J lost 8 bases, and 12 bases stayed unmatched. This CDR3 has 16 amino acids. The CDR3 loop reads CASSEAPLTGREGYTF. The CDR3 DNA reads TGTGCCAGCAGTGAAGCGCCCTTGACAGGGAGGGAAGGCTACACCTTC.